The clone carrying this T cell receptor (beta chain) was recorded only once. The target antigen is unknown. Ipilimumab CTLA-4 blockade and focal radiation were given to patients with chemo-refractory metastatic non-small-cell lung cancer. J was trimmed by 3 bases and V by 4 bases; bases with no gene match: 6. Germline CDR1 and CDR2: MNHEY and SMNVEV (reference sequence). CDR3 length: 15 residues. Profiling relied on immunoSEQ multiplex PCR, and the TCRdb table lists in-frame clones only, not all of them. The top ten hold roughly a sixth of the sample, which has around 82,000 clones, around 90% seen once. This entry is derived from a study of radiotherapy plus CTLA-4 blockade in lung cancer. On the study more broadly: Objective responses arose in approximately 17% of patients, and under 40% experienced disease control. Study-level findings and limits: Expansion of tumor-derived TCR clones was observed in blood after radiotherapy plus ipilimumab. Alongside interferon-beta, early blood T cell clone dynamics were reportedly the best predictor of response.

This chain joins TRBV27 and TRBJ2-1, with 7 positions matching TRBD1. The sequencing used peripheral blood, collected from a patient treated with radiotherapy plus ipilimumab. The TCR originated in a human donor with non-small cell lung cancer that progressed on radiotherapy plus ipilimumab. CDR3 amino acids: CASSSAGTVYNEQFF. The CDR3 DNA sequence: TGTGCCAGCAGTTCCGCCGGGACAGTCTACAATGAGCAGTTCTTC.